This T cell receptor (beta chain) was recorded in a study of blood T cell repertoires in COVID-19. Study-wide context: T cells, B-cell-depleted T cells, or PBMCs provided the cDNA or gDNA that served as material.

CDR1 is MDHEN, CDR2 SYDVKM, per germline. This CDR3 has 11 residues. Trimming shortened V by 7 bases and J by 10 bases, and 11 bases separated the two germline ends. Sequenced by immunoSEQ multiplex PCR; TCRdb stores in-frame clones only, minus some. The profile shows 150,000 to 170,000 clones, about 89% of them singletons. This clone showed up just once. Sequencing was carried out using peripheral blood. The chain combines TRBV28 with TRBJ2-1; a weak D match, TRBD2 (5 bases). The clonotype was recovered from a man aged 50 to 59 with acute or convalescent COVID-19. The CDR3 region has the DNA TGTGCCAGCACCTCCAGAGGGGAGCAGTTCTTC. Its translation: CASTSRGEQFF.